The clone carrying this T cell receptor (beta chain) was picked up a small number of times. Its cognate antigen is unknown. Trimming took 6 bases from V and 4 from J; bases not matched to a gene: 10. Looked up from germline, CDR1 is MDHEN and CDR2 is SYDVKM. The CDR3 is 15 residues long. The record originates from a study of cytomegalovirus exposure and HLA in healthy donors. Study-wide results and caveats: An ancestry cluster, one associated with Asian ancestry, reportedly showed fewer N-insertions than the approximately 650-donor mean in a later analysis. Based on reports, TCR beta sequences accurately predicted HLA-A and HLA-B alleles for most subjects. Productive status was seen about 87% or about 30% of the time for most TCR beta V segments in an earlier analysis. TCR beta chains numbering more than 150 were designated cytomegalovirus-associated.

Both 60 Vbeta primers and 13 Jbeta primers went into the PCR. Assay used: immunoSEQ multiplex PCR; TCRdb lists only in-frame clones, some missing. The repertoire holds some 160,000 clones, with about a tenth as singletons. The chain carries TRBV28 and TRBJ1-1; 8 bases match TRBD1. The sequence was collected from a male donor in good health and CMV-seronegative. Sequencing was carried out using PBMCs. The CDR3 DNA reads TGTGCCAGCAGCCCAGGGTGGCAGGGGGCCACTGAAGCTTTCTTT. It is translated as CASSPGWQGATEAFF.